Following are 18 T cell receptor beta chains from one sample sequenced in a study of OX40 agonist ivuxolimab in advanced cancers. TCRdb's table, derived via immunoSEQ multiplex PCR, lists solely in-frame clones and lacks some. Seen here are 27,000 or so clones, approximately 86% observed once, and the top ten hold roughly 42%. Sample: CD4+ or CD8+ T cells sorted from blood, taken in a trial of the OX40 agonist ivuxolimab. The receptors shown here come from an adult with an advanced solid tumor such as melanoma, head and neck, liver or kidney cancer.

This chain uses TRBV7-9 with TRBJ2-1; the match to TRBD2 covers 8 bases. Germline CDR1 and CDR2: SEHNR and FQNEAQ (reference sequence). The J segment lost 5 bases and the V segment lost 5 bases, leaving 8 bases of the junction unmatched. The CDR3 is 15 residues long. CDR3 amino acids: CASSPGGGRNNEQFF. The CDR3, as DNA: TGTGCCAGCAGCCCCGGGGGGGGAAGGAACAATGAGCAGTTCTTC.

CDR3 coding DNA: TGTGCCAGCAGCTTAAGCAGGGAAGAGACCCAGTACTTC. Encoded protein: CASSLSREETQYF. J is TRBJ2-5 and V is TRBV11-3, with D perhaps TRBD1 (5 bases). The CDR3 contains 13 residues. V lost 2 bases, J lost 3 bases, and 7 bases lay in between. Germline V gives CDR1 SGHNT, CDR2 YENEEA. The full variable domain, completed using reference TRBV11-3 and TRBJ2-5, is EAGVVQSPRYKIIEKKQPVAFWCNPISGHNTLYWYLQNLGQGPELLIRYENEEAVDDSQLPKDRFSAERLKGVDSTLKIQPAELGDSAVYLCASSLSREETQYFGPGTRLLVL.

The chain employs TRBV15 and TRBJ2-3, with TRBD2 matching 8 bases. Germline CDR1 reads LNHNV; CDR2 reads YYDKDF (reference sequence). V was clipped by 3 bases and J by 4 bases; unmatched bases: 9. This CDR3 comprises 16 residues. The CDR3 nucleotides read TGTGCCACCAGCAGGCAAGCGACGGGGGGGCCAGATACGCAGTATTTT. As protein: CATSRQATGGPDTQYF.

The chain uses TRBV27 and TRBJ2-5; 8 bases fit TRBD2. Losses at the gene ends were 5 bases for V and 4 bases for J; bases not matched to a gene: 9. This CDR3 region has 15 residues. Germline CDR1 reads MNHEY; CDR2 reads SMNVEV (reference sequence). DNA of the CDR3: TGTGCCAGCAGTCCCGGGGGGGGGTATGGAGAGACCCAGTACTTC. Translation: CASSPGGGYGETQYF.

The CDR3 loop reads CASSPWGGYGETQYF. CDR3 DNA: TGCGCCAGCAGCCCATGGGGAGGTTACGGAGAGACCCAGTACTTC. The chain has TRBV4-1 and TRBJ2-5, with D tentatively TRBD2 (6 bases). Germline CDR1 and CDR2: MGHRA and YSYEKL. CDR3 length: 15 residues. V shed 4 bases and J shed 4 bases, with 16 bases lying between them.

This chain links TRBV19 with TRBJ1-2; D is possibly TRBD1 (5 bases). Germline V lookup: CDR1 LNHDA, CDR2 SQIVND (reference sequence). The CDR3 covers 10 residues. V lost 10 bases, J lost 6 bases, and 9 bases lay in between. The chain's CDR3 is CATRQNGYTF. The CDR3 DNA follows: TGTGCCACCCGACAGAATGGCTACACCTTC.

This clone was picked up one time. The J gene is TRBJ2-3, the V gene TRBV30; weak D call: TRBD2 (6 bases). The V and J ends lost 2 bases and 4 bases respectively, with 13 bases between them. CDR3 length equals 14 residues. Germline V CDR1 and CDR2: GTSNPN, SVGIG (reference sequence). This CDR3 reads CAWSLVSGADTQYF. The DNA of the CDR3 is TGTGCCTGGAGTTTGGTTTCGGGGGCAGATACGCAGTATTTT.

This clone was picked up a small number of times. The chain is built from TRBV7-2 and TRBJ2-1; no clear D gene. V lost 5 bases and J 5 bases, leaving 10 bases between the germline ends. CDR3 size: 13 residues. Germline V lookup: CDR1 SGHTA, CDR2 FQGNSA. The CDR3 reads CASSPFPDNEQFF. CDR3 DNA sequence: TGTGCCAGCAGCCCCTTCCCTGACAATGAGCAGTTCTTC.

CDR3 nucleotides: TGCAGCGTTGAGTCCCTAGCGGGAGTATCCTACAATGAGCAGTTCTTC. Translating gives CSVESLAGVSYNEQFF. This chain connects TRBV29-1 to TRBJ2-1, with TRBD2 identical over 10 bases. The CDR3 contains 16 residues. V gave up 3 bases and J gave up 1 base; unmatched junction bases: 6. The V gene's germline CDR1 is SQVTM and CDR2 ANQGSEA.

V gene TRBV7-9 combines with J gene TRBJ2-3; TRBD1 matches at 8 bases. Germline V CDR1 and CDR2: SEHNR, FQNEAQ (reference sequence). CDR3 length equals 15 residues. Trimming removed 3 bases from V and 1 base from J; junction bases left unmatched: 3. CDR3 coding DNA: TGTGCCAGCAGCTTGGACAGGGCGGGCACAGATACGCAGTATTTT. This translates into CASSLDRAGTDTQYF.

This chain links TRBV10-1 with TRBJ1-1; a possible D gene is TRBD1 (5 bases). Germline V gene lookup returns CDR1 WNHNN and CDR2 SYGVQD (reference sequence). CDR3 size: 15 residues. V was shortened by 3 bases and J by 1 base, with 12 bases between the two germline ends. CDR3 amino acids: CASSEGAGKNTEAFF. CDR3 in DNA: TGCGCCAGCAGTGAAGGGGCGGGAAAGAACACTGAAGCTTTCTTT.

The rearrangement links TRBV4-2 to TRBJ2-1, with TRBD2 matching over 11 bases. Germline values: CDR1 LGHNA, CDR2 YNFKEQ. V lost 0 bases to trimming and J lost 2 bases; unmatched junction nucleotides: 3. This CDR3 region has 17 residues. CDR3 region: CASSQDTSGSAYNEQFF. In DNA form, the CDR3 reads TGTGCCAGCAGCCAAGATACTAGCGGGAGTGCCTACAATGAGCAGTTCTTC.

J is TRBJ2-2 and V is TRBV11-2; D call uncertain. Per the germline V gene, CDR1 is SGHAT and CDR2 is FQNNGV. CDR3 length: 12 residues. V was cut by 2 bases and J by 2 bases, with 0 bases left in between. The DNA for the CDR3 is TGTGCCAGCAGCTTAAACACCGGGGAGCTGTTTTTT. Translating it yields CASSLNTGELFF.

V is TRBV29-1 and J is TRBJ2-7; either TRBD1 or TRBD2 may supply D (5 bases each). V shed 5 bases and J shed 4 bases, with 9 bases lying between them. In germline, CDR1 is SQVTM, CDR2 ANQGSEA. There are 11 residues in the CDR3. As DNA, the CDR3 is TGCAGCGTTCCGGGACCGTACGAGCAGTACTTC. This translates into CSVPGPYEQYF.

This chain uses TRBV27 with TRBJ2-7; 9 bases are a match to TRBD1. Germline CDR1 reads MNHEY; CDR2 reads SMNVEV (reference sequence). V lost 7 bases and J lost 3; bases outside the gene matches: 13. There are 16 residues in the CDR3. This chain's CDR3 is CASTDNRDRALYEQYF. The CDR3 DNA is TGTGCCAGCACCGACAACCGGGACAGGGCCCTCTACGAGCAGTACTTC.

The chain is built from TRBV11-3 and TRBJ2-3; 9 positions match TRBD2. Germline loops: CDR1 SGHNT, CDR2 YENEEA. V was clipped by 1 base and J by 5 bases; unmatched bases: 7. The length of the CDR3 is 16 residues. CDR3 sequence reads: CASSLASAGGEDTQYF. The CDR3 region has the DNA TGTGCCAGCAGCTTAGCTTCAGCGGGAGGCGAAGATACGCAGTATTTT.

This sequence joins TRBV7-9 and TRBJ2-2; no definite D call. The CDR3 length is 14 residues. The germline V and J ends were trimmed by 3 bases and 0 bases, with 5 bases remaining between them. In germline, CDR1 is SEHNR, CDR2 FQNEAQ (reference sequence). CDR3 DNA: TGTGCCAGCAGCTTTGGCCCGAACACCGGGGAGCTGTTTTTT. It translates to CASSFGPNTGELFF. Full variable domain (remainder filled in from reference TRBV7-9 and TRBJ2-2): DTGVSQNPRHKITKRGQNVTFRCDPISEHNRLYWYRQTLGQGPEFLTYFQNEAQLEKSRLLSDRFSAERPKGSFSTLEIQRTEQGDSAMYLCASSFGPNTGELFFGEGSRLTVL.

A word on this clone: Sequence at one end of the junction differs from germline and may be a read error. The genes are TRBV7-7 and TRBJ1-4; D may be TRBD1 (5 bases). The CDR3 extends over 13 amino acids. Looked up from germline, CDR1 is SSHAT and CDR2 is FNYEAQ (reference sequence). CDR3 nucleotides: TGTGCTAGCAGCTTCAGGGTAGGGGAAAAACTGTTTTTT. Amino acids: CASSFRVGEKLFF.